The clone carrying this TCR gamma chain was seen a few times. This record comes from a study of gamma delta lymphoproliferative disorders and STAT genes. About the research overall: Delta libraries were made per EuroClonality-NGS working group procedure.

The receptor sequences were amplified from genomic DNA of peripheral blood mononuclear cells. Losses at the gene ends were 1 base for V and 3 bases for J; bases not matched to a gene: 5. Germline loops: CDR1 VENAVY, CDR2 YDSYNSRV. The CDR3 is 15 amino acids. TCRdb ran CATT on the multiplex PCR reads. In the table there are under 1,500 gamma-chain clones, about 9.5% of which are singletons. The source of this sequence is a human donor with gamma-delta T-cell large granular lymphocyte leukemia. The gene calls are TRGV8 and TRGJP2. Sample: blood. The CDR3 DNA reads TGTGCCACCTGGGATAGTGGCGGTAGTGATTGGATCAAGACGTTT. It specifies CATWDSGGSDWIKTF.